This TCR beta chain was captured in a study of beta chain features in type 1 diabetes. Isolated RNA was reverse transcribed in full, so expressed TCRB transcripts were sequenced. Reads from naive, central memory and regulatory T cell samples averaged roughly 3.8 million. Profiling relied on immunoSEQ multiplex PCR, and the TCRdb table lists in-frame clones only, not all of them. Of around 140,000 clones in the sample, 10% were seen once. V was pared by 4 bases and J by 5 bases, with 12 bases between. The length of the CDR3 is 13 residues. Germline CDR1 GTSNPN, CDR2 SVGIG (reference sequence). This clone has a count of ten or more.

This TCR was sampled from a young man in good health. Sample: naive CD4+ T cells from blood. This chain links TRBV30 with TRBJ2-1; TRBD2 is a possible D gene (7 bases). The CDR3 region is CAWKGGDHNEQFF. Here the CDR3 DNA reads TGTGCCTGGAAAGGGGGGGATCACAATGAGCAGTTCTTC.